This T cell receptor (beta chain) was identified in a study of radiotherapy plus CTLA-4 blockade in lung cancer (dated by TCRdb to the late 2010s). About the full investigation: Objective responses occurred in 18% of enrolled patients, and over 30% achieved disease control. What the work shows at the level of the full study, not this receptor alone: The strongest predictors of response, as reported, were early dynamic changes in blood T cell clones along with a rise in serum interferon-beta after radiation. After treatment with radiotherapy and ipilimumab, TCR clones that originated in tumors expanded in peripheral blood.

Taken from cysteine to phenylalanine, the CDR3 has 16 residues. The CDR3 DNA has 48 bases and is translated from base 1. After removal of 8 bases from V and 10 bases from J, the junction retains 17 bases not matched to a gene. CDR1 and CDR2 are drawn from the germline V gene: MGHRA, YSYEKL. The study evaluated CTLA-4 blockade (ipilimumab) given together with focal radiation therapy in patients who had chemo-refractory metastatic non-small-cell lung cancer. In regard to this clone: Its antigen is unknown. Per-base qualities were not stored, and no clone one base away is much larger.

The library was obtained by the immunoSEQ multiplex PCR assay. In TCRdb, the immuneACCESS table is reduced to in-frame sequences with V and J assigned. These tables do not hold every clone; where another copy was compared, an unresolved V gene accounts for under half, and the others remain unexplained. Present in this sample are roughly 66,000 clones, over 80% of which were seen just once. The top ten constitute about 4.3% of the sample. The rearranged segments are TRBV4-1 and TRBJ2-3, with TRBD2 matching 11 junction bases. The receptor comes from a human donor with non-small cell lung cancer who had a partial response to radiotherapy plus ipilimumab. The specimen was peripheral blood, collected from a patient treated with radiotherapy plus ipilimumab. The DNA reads TGCGCCAGCTACCCTCATAGCGGGAGGGCCCAGGATGCGCAGTATTTT. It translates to CASYPHSGRAQDAQYF.